Here is one T cell receptor (beta chain) with its context. Its specificity is unknown. For TCRbeta, the library was prepared with unique molecular identifiers. Using its own MiXCR run on the PCR reads, TCRdb lists one record per CDR3 protein. The sample yields approximately 800,000 distinct CDR3 sequences, 15% to 20% seen once. The germline gives CDR1 SGHVS, CDR2 FNYEAQ. There are 15 residues in the CDR3. Trimming took off 1 base at V and 5 bases at J, with 13 bases between the two ends. The sample originates from a study of T-cell reconstitution after alpha-beta-depleted transplantation in children. Study results and caveats: Some patients' high day-60 TCRbeta diversity was traced to surviving recipient T cells and thymic progenitors. About two months after transplant, alpha-beta T cells reportedly came from several hundred expanded graft clones.

Sequencing used PBMCs, mostly from graft donor cells, obtained 360 days after TCRalphabeta/CD19-depleted stem cell transplant. The sequence was collected from a male patient aged 10 to 17 who had a stem cell transplant for acute lymphoblastic leukemia, so the T cells may come from the graft donor. V and J are TRBV7-6 and TRBJ2-3, with D unclear. The CDR3, as DNA: TGTGCCAGCAGCTTAGTGACCCAGGTTGGAGATACGCAGTATTTT. This sequence encodes CASSLVTQVGDTQYF.